These 12 T cell receptor beta chains were sequenced from one sample in a study of blood T cell repertoires in COVID-19. The method was immunoSEQ multiplex PCR; TCRdb's version includes in-frame clones alone and lacks a portion of them. The sample includes some 270,000 clones, 70% to 90% seen only once; the top ten take 0.7% to 0.9%. Input material: peripheral blood. The receptors were gathered from a human donor with COVID-19, enrolled during active disease. The donor label of this sample is uncertain.

The chain combines TRBV28 with TRBJ2-7; 7 nucleotides match TRBD1. The V gene's germline CDR1 is MDHEN and CDR2 SYDVKM. V lost 6 bases and J lost 0; bases outside the gene matches: 8. The CDR3 totals 15 residues. The CDR3 loop is CASRPPTGSSYEQYF. The CDR3 nucleotides read TGTGCCAGCAGACCACCGACAGGGAGCTCCTACGAGCAGTACTTC.

In its sample, this clone was seen a few times. V is TRBV3-1 (or the pseudogene TRBV3-2) and J is TRBJ1-4; 8 bases match TRBD1. V was clipped by 3 bases and J by 5 bases; unmatched bases: 11. The CDR3 is 17 residues long. Germline V gene data show CDR1 as LGHDT and CDR2 as YNNKEL (reference sequence). The CDR3 coding sequence is TGTGCCAGCAGCCAGACCTTAAGTAGGACAGGGAATGAAAAACTGTTTTTT. Its translation is CASSQTLSRTGNEKLFF.

In its sample, this clone was seen once. This sequence joins TRBV27 and TRBJ2-2; 14 bases agree with TRBD2. CDR3 length equals 18 residues. V shed 4 bases and J 5 bases; nucleotides not matched to a gene: 9. Germline CDR1 and CDR2: MNHEY and SMNVEV (reference sequence). The CDR3, as DNA: TGTGCCAGCAGTTCACAGGGACTAGCGGGAGTAGGGACCGGGGAGCTGTTTTTT. This encodes CASSSQGLAGVGTGELFF.

The chain employs TRBV27 and TRBJ1-6; D may be TRBD1 (6 bases). Between the trimmed V and J ends, which lost 6 bases and 6 bases, there was a span of 15 bases. The CDR3 sequence is 15 residues long. The germline V gene has CDR1 MNHEY and CDR2 SMNVEV (reference sequence). The CDR3 DNA is TGTGCCAGCAGGCTAATACAGGGTGGTAATTCACCCCTCCACTTT. Protein: CASRLIQGGNSPLHF.

V is TRBV29-1 and J is TRBJ2-1, with 11 bases identical to TRBD2. This CDR3 contains 15 residues. Germline V gene data show CDR1 as SQVTM and CDR2 as ANQGSEA. V was pared by 7 bases and J by 8 bases, with 13 bases of the junction left unmatched. The CDR3 bases are TGCAGCGCGGAGCGACCGGGACTAGCGGTTCATGAGCAGTTCTTC. It codes for CSAERPGLAVHEQFF.

The chain uses TRBV11-2 and TRBJ1-1; no reliable D call. The V gene's germline CDR1 is SGHAT and CDR2 FQNNGV. V was shortened by 0 bases and J by 5 bases, with 16 bases between the two germline ends. The CDR3 is made up of 16 amino acids. The CDR3 spells CASSLDRAGGGTEAFF. The CDR3 nucleotides are TGTGCCAGCAGCTTAGATAGGGCGGGAGGAGGGACTGAAGCTTTCTTT. Full variable domain (missing parts from reference TRBV11-2 and TRBJ1-1): EAGVAQSPRYKIIEKRQSVAFWCNPISGHATLYWYQQILGQGPKLLIQFQNNGVVDDSQLPKDRFSAERLKGVDSTLKIQPAKLEDSAVYLCASSLDRAGGGTEAFFGQGTRLTVV.

About this clone itself: Other DNA sequences in the same sample also yield this CDR3. V usage is TRBV11-2 and J usage is TRBJ1-1; 8 nucleotides agree with TRBD1. Germline CDR1 reads SGHAT; CDR2 reads FQNNGV. The CDR3 loop spans 14 amino acids. J lost 5 bases, V lost 5 bases, and 7 bases had no gene match. The CDR3 here is CASSLDRVGTEAFF. CDR3 nucleotide sequence: TGTGCCAGCAGCCTGGACAGGGTTGGGACTGAAGCTTTCTTT.

The CDR3 region has the DNA TGTGCCAGCAGCCAAGCACAGGGACTAGGGGAGCTGTTTTTT. The encoded protein is CASSQAQGLGELFF. This chain uses TRBV3-1 (or the pseudogene TRBV3-2) with TRBJ2-2, with D perhaps TRBD2 (7 bases). The V end was cut by 1 base, the J end by 8 bases, with 11 bases between. Germline CDR1 and CDR2: LGHDT and YNNKEL (reference sequence). This CDR3 has 14 residues.

This clone was seen once. V is TRBV12-5 and J is TRBJ2-1; 10 bases fit TRBD2. V was pared by 5 bases and J by 9 bases, with 10 bases of the junction left unmatched. Germline CDR1 LGHNT, CDR2 FRNRAP. There are 15 residues in the CDR3. DNA of the CDR3: TGTGCTAGTGGTCTCGCCGGGACTAGCGTCTTTGAGCAGTTCTTC. Protein sequence: CASGLAGTSVFEQFF. Complete variable domain (other parts from reference TRBV12-5 and TRBJ2-1): DARVTQTPRHKVTEMGQEVTMRCQPILGHNTVFWYRQTMMQGLELLAYFRNRAPLDDSGMPKDRFSAEMPDATLATLKIQPSEPRDSAVYFCASGLAGTSVFEQFFGPGTRLTVL.

Only one count was recorded for this clone. The rearrangement links TRBV5-5 to TRBJ1-6; D is unclear. The CDR3 contains 16 residues. Germline V gene sequence: CDR1 SGHKS, CDR2 YYEKEE (reference sequence). V lost 0 bases and J 0 bases, leaving 7 bases between the germline ends. CDR3 in amino acids: CASSLALSSYNSPLHF. Written as DNA, the CDR3 is TGTGCCAGCAGCTTGGCTCTGAGCTCCTATAATTCACCCCTCCACTTT.

J is TRBJ2-1 and V is TRBV2; 7 bases are a match to TRBD2. The CDR3 extends over 14 amino acids. J lost 4 bases, V lost 9 bases, and 9 bases had no gene match. CDR1 is SNHLY, CDR2 FYNNEI, per germline. CDR3 bases: TGTGCCAGGGGACTAATAATCGGGTACAATGAGCAGTTCTTC. Translating it yields CARGLIIGYNEQFF. Full variable domain (missing parts from reference TRBV2 and TRBJ2-1): EPEVTQTPSHQVTQMGQEVILRCVPISNHLYFYWYRQILGQKVEFLVSFYNNEISEKSEIFDDQFSVERPDGSNFTLKIRSTKLEDSAMYFCARGLIIGYNEQFFGPGTRLTVL.

The chain links TRBV19 to TRBJ1-3; 11 nucleotides line up with TRBD1. This CDR3 is built from 18 residues. Germline V CDR1 and CDR2: LNHDA, SQIVND (reference sequence). Germline trimming cut 7 bases from V and 0 bases from J; bases unmatched to any gene: 11. The CDR3 loop is CASNAGQGASYSGNTIYF. In DNA, the CDR3 is TGTGCCAGTAACGCAGGACAGGGGGCTTCGTACTCTGGAAACACCATATATTTT.